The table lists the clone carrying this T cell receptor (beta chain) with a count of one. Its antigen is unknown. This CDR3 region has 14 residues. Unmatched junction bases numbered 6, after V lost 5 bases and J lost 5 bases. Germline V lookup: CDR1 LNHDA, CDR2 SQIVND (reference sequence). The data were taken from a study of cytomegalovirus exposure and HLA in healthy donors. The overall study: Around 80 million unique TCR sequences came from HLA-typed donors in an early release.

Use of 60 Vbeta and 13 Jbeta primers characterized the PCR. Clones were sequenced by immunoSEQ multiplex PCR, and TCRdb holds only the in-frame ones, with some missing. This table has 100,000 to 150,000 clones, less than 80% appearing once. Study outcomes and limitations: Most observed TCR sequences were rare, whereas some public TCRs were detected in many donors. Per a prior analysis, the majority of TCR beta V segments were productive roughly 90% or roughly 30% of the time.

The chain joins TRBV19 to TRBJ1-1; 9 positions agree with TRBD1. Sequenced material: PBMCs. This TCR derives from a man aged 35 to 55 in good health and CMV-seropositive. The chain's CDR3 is CASSADRGKTEAFF. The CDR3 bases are TGTGCCAGTAGTGCGGACAGGGGAAAAACTGAAGCTTTCTTT.